A selection of T cell receptor beta chains follows, all from one sample in a study of T cell responses to AZD1222 COVID-19 vaccine. Produced via immunoSEQ multiplex PCR; TCRdb's table is partial and in-frame only. The sample contains about 200,000 clones, over 85% of which appear only once. Sequencing was performed on peripheral blood, taken 28 days after the second AZD1222 dose. All receptors derive from an adult who received the AZD1222 COVID-19 vaccine. CDR3s include the opening cysteine and the closing phenylalanine or tryptophan. Fields, in order: V gene, D gene, J gene, clone size, CDR3 DNA, CDR3 protein. D genes are given only for firm matches. A row's size may be missing; if present it is once, few, many or a size class.

>TRBV6-5|.|TRBJ1-2|.
TGTGCCAGCAGTTCCCTAGGCGCGATTGCTTATGGCTACACCTTC
CASSSLGAIAYGYTF
>TRBV13|.|TRBJ1-2|.
TGTGCCAGCAGCTTAAGGGGGGCAGGGGTGTGGAATGGCTACACCTTC
CASSLRGAGVWNGYTF
>TRBV7-8|TRBD1|TRBJ2-5|.
TGTGCCAGCAGCAGAACAGGGGGCGAGACCCAGTACTTC
CASSRTGGETQYF
>TRBV5-1|TRBD1|TRBJ2-1|.
TGCGCCAGCAAGACAGGGGAGGTTTACAATGAGCAGTTCTTC
CASKTGEVYNEQFF
>TRBV24-1|.|TRBJ2-2|.
TGTGCCACCAGTGATGCCTTAGGGGGGCAGAACACCGGGGAGCTGTTTTTT
CATSDALGGQNTGELFF
>TRBV7-6|.|TRBJ1-1|.
TGTGCCAGCAGCTTTGGCGGGGAAGCTTTCTTT
CASSFGGEAFF
>TRBV11-3|.|TRBJ1-1|once
TGTGCCAGCAGCCAGCGGACTGGGGACACTGAAGCTTTCTTT
CASSQRTGDTEAFF
>TRBV4-1|.|TRBJ2-5|once
TGCGCCAGCAGCCAAGATCCGGCACCGACAACAGAGACCCAGTACTTC
CASSQDPAPTTETQYF
>TRBV5-1|TRBD1|TRBJ1-2|.
TGCGCCAGCAGCGTAGCCGGGACAGACTTCTATGGCTACACCTTC
CASSVAGTDFYGYTF
>TRBV18|.|TRBJ1-4|.
TGTGCCAGCTCACCACCGTCCATCGAAAAACTGTTTTTT
CASSPPSIEKLFF
>TRBV5-6|.|TRBJ1-2|.
TGTGCCAGCGTAAGACTGTTGGGGCCCGAGCTCTTCTATGGCTACACCTTC
CASVRLLGPELFYGYTF
>TRBV4-1|TRBD2|TRBJ2-7|few
TGCGCCAGCAGCCACCCTCGGGAGGGTCTTCTCTACGAGCAGTACTTC
CASSHPREGLLYEQYF
>TRBV7-9|.|TRBJ1-6|.
TGTGCCAGCAGCTTACAGAATTCACCCCTCCACTTT
CASSLQNSPLHF
>TRBV27|.|TRBJ1-2|once
TGTGCCAGCAGTTTCCAGAGACAGGTAGCTAACTATGGCTACACCTTC
CASSFQRQVANYGYTF
>TRBV19|.|TRBJ2-6|few
TGTGCCAGTAGTCTTCGGACGGCGTTGGGGGCCAACGTCCTGACTTTC
CASSLRTALGANVLTF
>TRBV2|TRBD1|TRBJ1-4|.
TGTGCCAGCACCGATCCCGGCGGGACAGGAAATGAAAAACTGTTTTTT
CASTDPGGTGNEKLFF
>TRBV2|TRBD1|TRBJ1-2|.
TGTGCCAGCCTTAGACAGGGGGCGCTTGGCTACACCTTC
CASLRQGALGYTF
>TRBV7-9|.|TRBJ1-1|.
TGTGCCAGCCACATGATCAGGAACACTGAAGCTTTCTTT
CASHMIRNTEAFF
>TRBV13|.|TRBJ1-4|.
TGTGCCAGCAGCGAGGGTCCCCGGGGGCCTAATGAAAAACTGTTTTTT
CASSEGPRGPNEKLFF
>TRBV28|TRBD2|TRBJ2-7|.
TGTGCCAGCAGTTCCCGACTAGCGGGAAGCTCCTACGAGCAGTACTTC
CASSSRLAGSSYEQYF
>TRBV25-1|TRBD1|TRBJ1-1|.
TGTGCCAGCAGTGAGACAGGGGGCCATCCTGAAGCTTTCTTT
CASSETGGHPEAFF
>TRBV5-4|.|TRBJ1-2|.
TGTGCCAGCAGCTTATCCGGGGGGTATGGCTACACCTTC
CASSLSGGYGYTF
>TRBV7-9|TRBD1|TRBJ2-3|.
TGTGCCAGCAGCGGGACAGGGGTGACAGATACGCAGTATTTT
CASSGTGVTDTQYF
>TRBV7-6|TRBD2|TRBJ2-1|.
TGTGCCAGCAGCTGGGTGAGTAGCGGGGTATACAATGAGCAGTTCTTC
CASSWVSSGVYNEQFF
>TRBV29-1|.|TRBJ1-5|.
TGCAGCGTTGACCTTGGTTCGGGGCAGCCCCAGCATTTT
CSVDLGSGQPQHF
>TRBV9|TRBD1|TRBJ2-1|.
TGTGCCAGCAGTCGGTTCACGGGACAGAGAGCCAATGTTGAGCAGTTCTTC
CASSRFTGQRANVEQFF
>TRBV6-5|TRBD1|TRBJ1-1|few
TGTGCCAGCAGGCTCCTTCAGGGGGCGGGTGAAGCTTTCTTT
CASRLLQGAGEAFF
>TRBV11-2|.|TRBJ1-1|.
TGTGCCAGCAGTTCACCGATGAACACTGAAGCTTTCTTT
CASSSPMNTEAFF
>TRBV6-5|.|TRBJ1-1|.
TGTGCCAGCAAGACTAGATTTTCCACTGAAGCTTTCTTT
CASKTRFSTEAFF
>TRBV3-1/TRBV3-2|.|TRBJ2-2|.
TGTGCCAGCAGCCAAGCGTCGCTTGGAGGGGTACCCCGACGTGGCACCGGGGAGCTGTTTTTT
CASSQASLGGVPRRGTGELFF
>TRBV12-3/TRBV12-4|.|TRBJ1-2|once
TGTGCCAGCAGCCAACAACGTGGCTACACCTTC
CASSQQRGYTF
>TRBV19|.|TRBJ2-7|.
TGTGCCAGTAGTATCAACTTGGTGTTTACCATGGGGGGCGAGCAGTACTTC
CASSINLVFTMGGEQYF